The TCR beta chain under discussion was sequenced for a study of T cell repertoires in cytomegalovirus infection. TCRdb passed the reads through MiXCR, listing each CDR3 protein once. Here the sample spans under 200,000 distinct CDR3 sequences, about 15% being singletons. The source material was CD8+ T cells from PBMCs. The TCR was taken from a human donor in good health (CMV status not recorded). Some clones in this sample may be carry-over from other donors' samples.

Here the CDR3 DNA reads TGTGCCAGCAGCCCCACAGGAGGTCAGCCCCAGCATTTT. Protein product: CASSPTGGQPQHF. This sequence joins TRBV7-6 and TRBJ1-5; D might be TRBD1 (5 bases). The CDR3 has 13 amino acids. Germline assignment: CDR1 SGHVS and CDR2 FNYEAQ. The V end lost 5 bases, the J end lost 6 bases, and 11 bases lay between the germline ends.